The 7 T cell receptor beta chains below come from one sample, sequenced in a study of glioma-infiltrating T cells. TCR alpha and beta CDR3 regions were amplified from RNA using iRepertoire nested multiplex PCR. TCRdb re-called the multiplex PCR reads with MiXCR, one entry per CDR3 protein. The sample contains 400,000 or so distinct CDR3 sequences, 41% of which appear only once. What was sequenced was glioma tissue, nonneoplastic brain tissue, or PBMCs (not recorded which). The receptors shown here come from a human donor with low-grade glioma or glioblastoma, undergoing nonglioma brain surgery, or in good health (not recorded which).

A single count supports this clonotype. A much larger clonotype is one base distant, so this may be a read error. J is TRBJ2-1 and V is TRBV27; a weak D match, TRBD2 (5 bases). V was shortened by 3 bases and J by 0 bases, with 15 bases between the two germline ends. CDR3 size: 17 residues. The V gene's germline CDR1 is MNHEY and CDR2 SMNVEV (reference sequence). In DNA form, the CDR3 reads TGTGCCAGCAGTTTTTGGAATAGCGAGGTCTCCTACAATGAGCAGTTCTTC. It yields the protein CASSFWNSEVSYNEQFF.

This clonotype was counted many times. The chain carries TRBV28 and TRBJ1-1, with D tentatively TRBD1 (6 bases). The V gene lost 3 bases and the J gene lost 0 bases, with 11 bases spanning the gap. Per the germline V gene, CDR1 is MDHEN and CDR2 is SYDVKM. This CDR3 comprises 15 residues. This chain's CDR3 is CASSFPGAVNTEAFF. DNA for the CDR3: TGTGCCAGCAGTTTCCCAGGGGCGGTGAACACTGAAGCTTTCTTT.

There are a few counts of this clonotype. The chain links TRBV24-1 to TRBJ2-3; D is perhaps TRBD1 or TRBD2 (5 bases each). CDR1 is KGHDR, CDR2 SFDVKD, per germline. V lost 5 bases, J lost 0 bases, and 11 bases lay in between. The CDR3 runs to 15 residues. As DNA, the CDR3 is TGTGCCACCAGTGCCATTGGGGGTAGCACAGATACGCAGTATTTT. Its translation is CATSAIGGSTDTQYF.

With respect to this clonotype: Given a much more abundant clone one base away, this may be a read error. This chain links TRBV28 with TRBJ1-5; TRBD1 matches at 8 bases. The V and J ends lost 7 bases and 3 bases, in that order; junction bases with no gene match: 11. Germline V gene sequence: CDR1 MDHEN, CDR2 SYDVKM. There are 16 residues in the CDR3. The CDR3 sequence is CASNPDRGLYNQPQHF. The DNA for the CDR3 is TGTGCCAGCAATCCCGACAGGGGATTGTACAATCAGCCCCAGCATTTT.

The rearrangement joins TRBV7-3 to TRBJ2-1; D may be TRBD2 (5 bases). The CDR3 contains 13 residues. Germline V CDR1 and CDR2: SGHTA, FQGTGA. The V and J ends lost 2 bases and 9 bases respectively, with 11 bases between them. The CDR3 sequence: CASSLELVSEQFF. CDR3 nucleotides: TGTGCCAGCAGCTTAGAACTAGTAAGTGAGCAGTTCTTC.

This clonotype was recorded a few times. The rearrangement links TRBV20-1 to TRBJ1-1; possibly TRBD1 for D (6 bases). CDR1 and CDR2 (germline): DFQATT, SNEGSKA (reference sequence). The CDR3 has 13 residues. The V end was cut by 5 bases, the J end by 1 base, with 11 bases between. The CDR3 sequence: CSAEGGGNTEAFF. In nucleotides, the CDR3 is TGCAGTGCTGAGGGGGGCGGGAACACTGAAGCTTTCTTT.

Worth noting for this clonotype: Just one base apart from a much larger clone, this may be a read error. CDR3 coding DNA: TGTGCCAGCAGTAACTTTAGGGGCAATGAGCAGTTCTTC. This translates into CASSNFRGNEQFF. The rearrangement joins TRBV6-6 to TRBJ2-1; a possible D gene is TRBD1 (5 bases). The CDR3 sequence is 13 residues long. Between the trimmed V and J ends, which lost 5 bases and 6 bases, there was a span of 11 bases. Germline V gene sequence: CDR1 MNHNY, CDR2 SVGAGI (reference sequence).